The source of this T cell receptor (beta chain) is a study of T cell responses to AZD1222 COVID-19 vaccine. This clone was picked up one time. TCRdb's table, derived via immunoSEQ multiplex PCR, lists solely in-frame clones and lacks some. The table lists 110,000 or so clones, approximately 86% of them singletons. This CDR3 has 16 residues. V dropped 0 bases and J dropped 9 bases, with 18 bases sitting between them. Germline assignment: CDR1 LGHNA and CDR2 YNFKEQ. This clonotype was sampled from an adult in good health. The chain uses TRBV4-2 and TRBJ2-1; TRBD2 is a possible D gene (6 bases). Sequences were derived from peripheral blood, sampled on day 0 of AZD1222 vaccination. CDR3 sequence reads: CASSQDPEGARGEQFF. The CDR3 region has the DNA TGTGCCAGCAGCCAAGATCCGGAGGGTGCAAGGGGTGAGCAGTTCTTC.